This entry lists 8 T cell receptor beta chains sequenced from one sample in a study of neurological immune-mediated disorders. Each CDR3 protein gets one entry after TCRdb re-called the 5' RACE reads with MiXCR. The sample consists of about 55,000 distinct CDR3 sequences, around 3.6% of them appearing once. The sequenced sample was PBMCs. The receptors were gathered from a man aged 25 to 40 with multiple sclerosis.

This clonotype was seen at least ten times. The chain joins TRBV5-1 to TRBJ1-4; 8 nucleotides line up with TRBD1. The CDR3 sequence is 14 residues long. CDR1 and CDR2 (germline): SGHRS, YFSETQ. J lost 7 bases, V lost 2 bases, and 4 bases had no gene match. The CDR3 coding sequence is TGCGCCAGCAGCTTAACAGGGGGGAGTGAAAAACTGTTTTTT. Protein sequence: CASSLTGGSEKLFF.

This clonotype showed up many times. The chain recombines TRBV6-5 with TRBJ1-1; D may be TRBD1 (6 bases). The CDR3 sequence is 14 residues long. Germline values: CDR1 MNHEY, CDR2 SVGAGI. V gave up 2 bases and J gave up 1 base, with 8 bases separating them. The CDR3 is CASSYGGTNTEAFF. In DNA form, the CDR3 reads TGTGCCAGCAGTTACGGGGGCACGAACACTGAAGCTTTCTTT.

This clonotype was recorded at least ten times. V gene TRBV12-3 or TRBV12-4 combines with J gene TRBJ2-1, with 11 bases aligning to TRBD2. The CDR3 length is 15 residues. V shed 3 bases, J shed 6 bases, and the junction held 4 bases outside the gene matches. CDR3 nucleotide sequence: TGTGCCAGCAGTTTTTCTAGCGGGAGGACCAATGAGCAGTTCTTC. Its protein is CASSFSSGRTNEQFF.

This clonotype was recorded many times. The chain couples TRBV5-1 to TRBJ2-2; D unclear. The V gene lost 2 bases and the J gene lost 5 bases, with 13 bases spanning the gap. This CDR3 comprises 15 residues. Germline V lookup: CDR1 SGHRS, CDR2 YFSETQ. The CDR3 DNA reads TGCGCCAGCAGCTTAAGCTCCGGGCCAACCGGGGAGCTGTTTTTT. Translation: CASSLSSGPTGELFF.

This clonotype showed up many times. The DNA of the CDR3 is TGCAGCGTTGGAGTAGCGGGGGAGACCCAGTACTTC. Residues: CSVGVAGETQYF. The V and J genes are TRBV29-1 and TRBJ2-5; 8 bases line up with TRBD2. The CDR3 is 12 amino acids. The V gene end was trimmed by 4 bases and the J gene end by 5 bases; junction bases not matched to a gene: 3. In germline, CDR1 is SQVTM, CDR2 ANQGSEA.

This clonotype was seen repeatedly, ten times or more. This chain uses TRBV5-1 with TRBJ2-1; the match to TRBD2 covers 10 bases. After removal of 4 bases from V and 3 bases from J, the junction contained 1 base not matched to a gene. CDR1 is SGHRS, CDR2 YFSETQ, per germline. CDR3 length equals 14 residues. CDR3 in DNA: TGCGCCAGCAGCGAGCGGGAGGGCTACAATGAGCAGTTCTTC. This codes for CASSEREGYNEQFF.

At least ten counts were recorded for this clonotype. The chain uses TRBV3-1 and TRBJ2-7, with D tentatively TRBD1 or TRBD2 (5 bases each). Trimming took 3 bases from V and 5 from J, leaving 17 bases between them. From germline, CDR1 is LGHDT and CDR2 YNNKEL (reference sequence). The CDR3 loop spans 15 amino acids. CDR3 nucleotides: TGTGCCAGCAGCCATCCGGCCCGGGGCACTCACGAGCAGTACTTC. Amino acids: CASSHPARGTHEQYF.

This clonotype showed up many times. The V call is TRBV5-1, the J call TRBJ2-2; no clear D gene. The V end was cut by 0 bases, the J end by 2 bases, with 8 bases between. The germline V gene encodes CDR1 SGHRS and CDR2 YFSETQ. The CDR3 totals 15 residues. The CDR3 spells CASSLVSGNTGELFF. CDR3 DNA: TGCGCCAGCAGCTTGGTGTCAGGCAACACCGGGGAGCTGTTTTTT. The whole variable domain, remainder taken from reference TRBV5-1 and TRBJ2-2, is KAGVTQTPRYLIKTRGQQVTLSCSPISGHRSVSWYQQTPGQGLQFLFEYFSETQRNKGNFPGRFSGRQFSNSRSEMNVSTLELGDSALYLCASSLVSGNTGELFFGEGSRLTVL.